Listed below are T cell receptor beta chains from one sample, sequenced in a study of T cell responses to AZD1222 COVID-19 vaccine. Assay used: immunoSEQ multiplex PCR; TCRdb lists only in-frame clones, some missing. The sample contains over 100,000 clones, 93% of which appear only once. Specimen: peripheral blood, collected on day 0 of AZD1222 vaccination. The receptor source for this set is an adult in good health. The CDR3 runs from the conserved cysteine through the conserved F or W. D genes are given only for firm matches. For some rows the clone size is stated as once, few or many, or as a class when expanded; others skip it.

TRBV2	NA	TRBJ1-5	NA	CASSVTSSNQPQHF	TGTGCCAGCAGCGTGACATCGAGCAATCAGCCCCAGCATTTT
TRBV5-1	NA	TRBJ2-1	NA	CASSLTASNEQFF	TGCGCCAGCAGCTTGACGGCGTCCAATGAGCAGTTCTTC
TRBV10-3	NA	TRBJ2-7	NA	CAIRTRTGEQYF	TGTGCCATCAGGACAAGAACGGGGGAGCAGTACTTC
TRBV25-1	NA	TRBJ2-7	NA	CASSERSLGEQYF	TGTGCCAGCAGTGAAAGGTCCCTAGGCGAGCAGTACTTC
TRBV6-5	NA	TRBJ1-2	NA	CASVSRDTYGYTF	TGTGCCAGCGTTTCCCGGGACACTTATGGCTACACCTTC
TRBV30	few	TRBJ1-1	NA	CAWNREIFTEAFF	TGTGCCTGGAACAGGGAGATTTTCACTGAAGCTTTCTTT
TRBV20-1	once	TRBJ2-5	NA	CSATSLDTQYF	TGCAGTGCTACGTCATTGGATACCCAGTACTTC
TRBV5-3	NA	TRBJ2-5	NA	CARSLSISGRQQETQYF	TGTGCCAGAAGCTTGTCTATATCGGGACGCCAACAAGAGACCCAGTACTTC
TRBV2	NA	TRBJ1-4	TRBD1	CASHQQRTGSNEKLFF	TGTGCCAGCCACCAGCAGCGGACAGGGTCTAATGAAAAACTGTTTTTT
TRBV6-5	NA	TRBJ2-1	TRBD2	CASSTGTSGANEQFF	TGTGCCAGCAGCACCGGGACTAGCGGTGCCAATGAGCAGTTCTTC
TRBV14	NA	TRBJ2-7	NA	CASSRLGGPFSYEQYF	TGTGCCAGCAGCCGACTGGGGGGCCCTTTTTCCTACGAGCAGTACTTC
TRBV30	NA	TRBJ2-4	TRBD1	CAWRGQGINIQYF	TGTGCCTGGAGGGGACAGGGGATAAACATTCAGTACTTC
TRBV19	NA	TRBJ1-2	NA	CASSMTSPALHGYTF	TGTGCCAGTAGTATGACATCGCCCGCTCTTCATGGCTACACCTTC
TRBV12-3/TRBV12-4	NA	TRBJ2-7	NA	CASSFPGTSRAYF	TGTGCCAGCAGTTTTCCCGGGACCTCGCGCGCGTACTTC
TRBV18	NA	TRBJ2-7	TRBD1	CASSPRDRGYEQYF	TGTGCCAGCTCGCCCCGGGACAGGGGCTACGAGCAGTACTTC
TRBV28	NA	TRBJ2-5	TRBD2	CASSLLAGGLGETQYF	TGTGCCAGCAGTCTCCTAGCGGGAGGGCTTGGAGAGACCCAGTACTTC
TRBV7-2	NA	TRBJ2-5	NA	CASSLRPGQETQYF	TGTGCCAGCAGCTTAAGGCCGGGTCAGGAGACCCAGTACTTC
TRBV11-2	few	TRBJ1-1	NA	CASSLVRGHTEAFF	TGTGCCAGCAGCTTAGTCAGGGGCCACACTGAAGCTTTCTTT
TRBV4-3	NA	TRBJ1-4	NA	CASSQERWDQLFF	TGCGCCAGCAGCCAAGAGCGCTGGGACCAACTGTTTTTT
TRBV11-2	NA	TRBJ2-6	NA	CASSFDTEGPGANVLTF	TGTGCCAGCAGCTTTGACACTGAGGGACCTGGGGCCAACGTCCTGACTTTC
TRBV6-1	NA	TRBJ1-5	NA	CASSEWEQPQHF	TGTGCCAGCAGTGAATGGGAACAGCCCCAGCATTTT
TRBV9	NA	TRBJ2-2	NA	CASSVGTEATGELFF	TGTGCCAGCAGCGTAGGGACAGAGGCTACCGGGGAGCTGTTTTTT
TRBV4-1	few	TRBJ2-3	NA	CASMEAGTDTQYF	TGCGCCAGCATGGAGGCGGGCACAGATACGCAGTATTTT
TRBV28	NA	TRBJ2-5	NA	CASSLRTATQETQYF	TGTGCCAGCAGTCTGCGGACAGCCACCCAAGAGACCCAGTACTTC
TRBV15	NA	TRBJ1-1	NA	CATSPFKTGNTEAFF	TGTGCCACCAGCCCATTTAAGACGGGGAACACTGAAGCTTTCTTT
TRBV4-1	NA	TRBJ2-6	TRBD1	CASSRFIGTGISGANVLTF	TGCGCCAGCAGCCGGTTTATCGGGACAGGGATCTCTGGGGCCAACGTCCTGACTTTC
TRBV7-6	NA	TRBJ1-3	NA	CASAGGPSGNTIYF	TGTGCCTCGGCCGGGGGACCGTCTGGAAACACCATATATTTT
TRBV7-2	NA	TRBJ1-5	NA	CASSSKGGPVINQPQHF	TGTGCCAGCAGTTCCAAAGGGGGGCCGGTAATCAATCAGCCCCAGCATTTT
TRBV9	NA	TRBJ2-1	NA	CASSLDLFNEQFF	TGTGCCAGCAGTTTGGACTTATTCAATGAGCAGTTCTTC
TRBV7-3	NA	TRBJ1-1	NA	CASSDTSGTEAFF	TGTGCCAGCAGTGATACATCAGGCACTGAAGCTTTCTTT
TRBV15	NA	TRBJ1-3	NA	CATSRDLLGNTIYF	TGTGCCACCAGCAGAGATTTACTAGGAAACACCATATATTTT
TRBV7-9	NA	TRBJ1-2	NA	CASSSGADYGYTF	TGTGCCAGCAGCTCCGGGGCCGACTATGGCTACACCTTC
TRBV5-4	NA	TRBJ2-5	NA	CASSTYREETQYF	TGTGCCAGCAGCACATACAGGGAAGAGACCCAGTACTTC
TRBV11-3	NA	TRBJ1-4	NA	CASSLGKQVRGVKLFF	TGTGCCAGCAGCTTAGGGAAACAGGTTCGGGGGGTAAAACTGTTTTTT
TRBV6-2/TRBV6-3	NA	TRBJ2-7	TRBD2	CASRPSGRSREQYF	TGTGCCAGCAGGCCTAGCGGGAGATCCCGGGAGCAGTACTTC
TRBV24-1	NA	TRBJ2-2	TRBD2	CATSDPNPGLAGSGELFF	TGTGCCACCAGTGATCCGAATCCGGGACTAGCGGGATCGGGGGAGCTGTTTTTT